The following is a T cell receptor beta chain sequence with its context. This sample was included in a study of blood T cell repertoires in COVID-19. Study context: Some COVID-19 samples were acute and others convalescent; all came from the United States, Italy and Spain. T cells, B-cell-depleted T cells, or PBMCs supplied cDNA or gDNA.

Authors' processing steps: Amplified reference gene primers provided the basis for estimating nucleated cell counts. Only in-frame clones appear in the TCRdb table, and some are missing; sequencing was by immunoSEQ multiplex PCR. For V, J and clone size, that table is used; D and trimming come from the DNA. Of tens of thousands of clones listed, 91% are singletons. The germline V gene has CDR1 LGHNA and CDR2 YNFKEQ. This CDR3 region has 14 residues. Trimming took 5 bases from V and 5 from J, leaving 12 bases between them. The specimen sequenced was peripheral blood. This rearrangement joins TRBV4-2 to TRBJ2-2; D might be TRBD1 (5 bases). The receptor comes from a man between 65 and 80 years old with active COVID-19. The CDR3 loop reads CASSENRPTGELFF. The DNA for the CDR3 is TGTGCCAGCAGCGAAAACAGGCCTACCGGGGAGCTGTTTTTT.